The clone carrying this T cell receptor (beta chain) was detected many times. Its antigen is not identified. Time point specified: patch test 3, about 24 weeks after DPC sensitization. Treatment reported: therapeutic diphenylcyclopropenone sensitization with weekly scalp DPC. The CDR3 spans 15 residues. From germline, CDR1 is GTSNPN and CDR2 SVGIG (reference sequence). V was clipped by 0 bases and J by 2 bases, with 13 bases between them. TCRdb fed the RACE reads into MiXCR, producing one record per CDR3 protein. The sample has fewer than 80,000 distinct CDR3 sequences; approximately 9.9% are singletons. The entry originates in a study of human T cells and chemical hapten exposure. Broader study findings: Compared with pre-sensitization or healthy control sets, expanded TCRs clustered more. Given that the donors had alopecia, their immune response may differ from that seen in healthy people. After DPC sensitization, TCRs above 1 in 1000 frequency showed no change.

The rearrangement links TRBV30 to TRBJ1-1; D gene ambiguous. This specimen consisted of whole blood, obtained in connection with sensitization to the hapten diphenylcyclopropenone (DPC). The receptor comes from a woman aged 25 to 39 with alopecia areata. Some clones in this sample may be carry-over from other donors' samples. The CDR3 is CAWSVLAGSNTEAFF. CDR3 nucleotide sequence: TGTGCCTGGAGTGTACTGGCCGGGAGCAACACTGAAGCTTTCTTT.